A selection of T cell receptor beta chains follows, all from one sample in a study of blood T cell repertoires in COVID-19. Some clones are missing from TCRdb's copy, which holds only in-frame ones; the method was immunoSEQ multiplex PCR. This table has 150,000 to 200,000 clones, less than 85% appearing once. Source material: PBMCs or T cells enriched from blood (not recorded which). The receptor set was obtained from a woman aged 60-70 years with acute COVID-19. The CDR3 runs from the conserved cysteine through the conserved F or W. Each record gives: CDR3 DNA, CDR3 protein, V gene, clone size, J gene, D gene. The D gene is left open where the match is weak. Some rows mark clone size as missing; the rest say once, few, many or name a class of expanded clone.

CDR3 DNA: TGTGCCAGCAGCTTAGCGTTAGCGTTGGGCACAGATACGCAGTATTTT
CDR3 protein: CASSLALALGTDTQYF
V gene: TRBV7-2
clone size: many
J gene: TRBJ2-3
D gene: -

CDR3 DNA: TGTGCCAGCAGCTTAGACTGGTCGGGCGGGAGGGCCTCGGGCAATGAGCAGTTCTTC
CDR3 protein: CASSLDWSGGRASGNEQFF
V gene: TRBV7-2
clone size: -
J gene: TRBJ2-1
D gene: TRBD2

CDR3 DNA: TGTGCCAGCAGCTTAGCCCTCTACGAGCAGTACTTC
CDR3 protein: CASSLALYEQYF
V gene: TRBV7-2
clone size: -
J gene: TRBJ2-7
D gene: -

CDR3 DNA: TGTGCCAGTAAGGACGACAGGGCCACAGATACGCAGTATTTT
CDR3 protein: CASKDDRATDTQYF
V gene: TRBV19
clone size: -
J gene: TRBJ2-3
D gene: TRBD1

CDR3 DNA: TGTGCCACCAGCAGAAGATCCAAGGACAGGGGACGCAATTCACCCCTCCACTTT
CDR3 protein: CATSRRSKDRGRNSPLHF
V gene: TRBV15
clone size: -
J gene: TRBJ1-6
D gene: TRBD1

CDR3 DNA: TGTGCCAGCAGCGGACCGGGACAGGGGGATCTTAACTATGGCTACACCTTC
CDR3 protein: CASSGPGQGDLNYGYTF
V gene: TRBV9
clone size: -
J gene: TRBJ1-2
D gene: TRBD1

CDR3 DNA: TGTGCCAGCAGCCCGGCGGGGGGCTACACAGATACGCAGTATTTT
CDR3 protein: CASSPAGGYTDTQYF
V gene: TRBV7-2
clone size: -
J gene: TRBJ2-3
D gene: TRBD2

CDR3 DNA: TGCGCCAGCAGCCTTCAGAACAGGGAAGGGCCCCAAGAGACCCAGTACTTC
CDR3 protein: CASSLQNREGPQETQYF
V gene: TRBV5-1
clone size: once
J gene: TRBJ2-5
D gene: -

CDR3 DNA: TGCAGCTCACTCACCGGGACTAGCGGGGGTGCGGGTGCAGATACGCAGTATTTT
CDR3 protein: CSSLTGTSGGAGADTQYF
V gene: TRBV29-1
clone size: -
J gene: TRBJ2-3
D gene: TRBD2

CDR3 DNA: TGCAGCACCCGAGGGGGCTCCCCTCGGGCCTACGAGCAGTACTTC
CDR3 protein: CSTRGGSPRAYEQYF
V gene: TRBV29-1
clone size: -
J gene: TRBJ2-7
D gene: TRBD1

CDR3 DNA: TGCGCCAGCAGCCAAGAACCCCTTAGGAGCTCCTACGAGCAGTACTTC
CDR3 protein: CASSQEPLRSSYEQYF
V gene: TRBV4-3
clone size: -
J gene: TRBJ2-7
D gene: -

CDR3 DNA: TGTGCCAGCAGCCGCACTAAACTAGGGGATACGCAGTATTTT
CDR3 protein: CASSRTKLGDTQYF
V gene: TRBV7-2
clone size: once
J gene: TRBJ2-3
D gene: -

CDR3 DNA: TGTGCCAGCAGCTTGGAGGCGGGCAGGGGACGGACTAATGAAAAACTGTTTTTT
CDR3 protein: CASSLEAGRGRTNEKLFF
V gene: TRBV5-5
clone size: -
J gene: TRBJ1-4
D gene: -

CDR3 DNA: TGCGCCAGCAAGGTTATCGGAGGAAAAGAGACCCAGTACTTC
CDR3 protein: CASKVIGGKETQYF
V gene: TRBV5-1
clone size: -
J gene: TRBJ2-5
D gene: -

CDR3 DNA: TGTGCCAGCAGCGTGGGCCCGGGACTAGCCTACGAGCAGTACTTC
CDR3 protein: CASSVGPGLAYEQYF
V gene: TRBV9
clone size: -
J gene: TRBJ2-7
D gene: TRBD2

CDR3 DNA: TGTGCCAGCAGTGCGACAGGGAACCTCCAAGAGACCCAGTACTTC
CDR3 protein: CASSATGNLQETQYF
V gene: TRBV25-1
clone size: -
J gene: TRBJ2-5
D gene: TRBD1

CDR3 DNA: TGTGCCAGCAGCCAAGAGAAGGGGGCGGCGAACACCGGGGAGCTGTTTTTT
CDR3 protein: CASSQEKGAANTGELFF
V gene: TRBV14
clone size: -
J gene: TRBJ2-2
D gene: TRBD1

CDR3 DNA: TGCGCCAGCTTCCCGGGATCACACGGGGAGACCCAGTACTTC
CDR3 protein: CASFPGSHGETQYF
V gene: TRBV5-1
clone size: -
J gene: TRBJ2-5
D gene: -

CDR3 DNA: TGTGCCAGCAGCTGGCGACAGGGTAAGGGGGAGACCCAGTACTTC
CDR3 protein: CASSWRQGKGETQYF
V gene: TRBV5-4
clone size: -
J gene: TRBJ2-5
D gene: TRBD1

CDR3 DNA: TGTGCCAGCAGCGGGACTAACTTTCCCTACGAGCAGTACTTC
CDR3 protein: CASSGTNFPYEQYF
V gene: TRBV2
clone size: few
J gene: TRBJ2-7
D gene: TRBD2

CDR3 DNA: TGTGCCAGCAGCAGACGACTAGCGGGAACCCACGAGCAGTACTTC
CDR3 protein: CASSRRLAGTHEQYF
V gene: TRBV5-6
clone size: -
J gene: TRBJ2-7
D gene: TRBD2

CDR3 DNA: TGTGCCAGCAGCTATGGGACTGTTCATGGCTACACCTTC
CDR3 protein: CASSYGTVHGYTF
V gene: TRBV5-6
clone size: -
J gene: TRBJ1-2
D gene: -

CDR3 DNA: TGTGCCAGCAGCTTCAAGGCGGGAGGGAACACCGGGGAGCTGTTTTTT
CDR3 protein: CASSFKAGGNTGELFF
V gene: TRBV5-4
clone size: once
J gene: TRBJ2-2
D gene: TRBD2

CDR3 DNA: TGTGCCTGGAGTATAGTCTATTACACTGAAGCTTTCTTT
CDR3 protein: CAWSIVYYTEAFF
V gene: TRBV30
clone size: -
J gene: TRBJ1-1
D gene: -

CDR3 DNA: TGTGCCAGCGTTGAAGCAGGGCTTTTTACGCAGTATTTT
CDR3 protein: CASVEAGLFTQYF
V gene: TRBV12-3/TRBV12-4
clone size: -
J gene: TRBJ2-3
D gene: -

CDR3 DNA: TGTGCCAGTAGTCCCCCGACATCGTTGGGCTACACCTTC
CDR3 protein: CASSPPTSLGYTF
V gene: TRBV19
clone size: -
J gene: TRBJ1-2
D gene: -

CDR3 DNA: TGTGCCACCGGGGGCGGGGGTTCCGGCACAGATACGCAGTATTTT
CDR3 protein: CATGGGGSGTDTQYF
V gene: TRBV24-1
clone size: -
J gene: TRBJ2-3
D gene: -

CDR3 DNA: TGTGCCAGCAGCCCGGGGACAGCTAACTATGGCTACACCTTC
CDR3 protein: CASSPGTANYGYTF
V gene: TRBV7-2
clone size: -
J gene: TRBJ1-2
D gene: TRBD1

CDR3 DNA: TGTGCCACCAGCATGACAGGATTTGAAGCTTTCTTT
CDR3 protein: CATSMTGFEAFF
V gene: TRBV24-1
clone size: -
J gene: TRBJ1-1
D gene: -

CDR3 DNA: TGCAGTGCTAGCCCCAACAATGAGCAGTTCTTC
CDR3 protein: CSASPNNEQFF
V gene: TRBV20-1
clone size: -
J gene: TRBJ2-1
D gene: -

CDR3 DNA: TGTGCCTGGAGTGTACAGGGGGCCTATGGCTACACCTTC
CDR3 protein: CAWSVQGAYGYTF
V gene: TRBV30
clone size: -
J gene: TRBJ1-2
D gene: TRBD1

CDR3 DNA: TGTGCCACCAGTCCTAGGGGAGGGGCTCAAAATCAGCCCCAGCATTTT
CDR3 protein: CATSPRGGAQNQPQHF
V gene: TRBV15
clone size: -
J gene: TRBJ1-5
D gene: -

CDR3 DNA: TGTGCCAGCAGCTCTCCGGGACAGGGGGCTGGAAACACCATATATTTT
CDR3 protein: CASSSPGQGAGNTIYF
V gene: TRBV7-6
clone size: -
J gene: TRBJ1-3
D gene: TRBD1

CDR3 DNA: TGTGCCAGCCAATGGACTAGCGGGAGTTACGAGCAGTACTTC
CDR3 protein: CASQWTSGSYEQYF
V gene: TRBV3-1/TRBV3-2
clone size: -
J gene: TRBJ2-7
D gene: TRBD2

CDR3 DNA: TGCGCCAGCAGCCAAGAATCAGGGAATGGCTACACCTTC
CDR3 protein: CASSQESGNGYTF
V gene: TRBV4-3
clone size: -
J gene: TRBJ1-2
D gene: -

CDR3 DNA: TGCGCCAGCAGCTCGGACTCTAGCGGGAGGCGCTATGAGCAGTTCTTC
CDR3 protein: CASSSDSSGRRYEQFF
V gene: TRBV5-1
clone size: -
J gene: TRBJ2-1
D gene: TRBD2

CDR3 DNA: TGTGCCATCAAACAGTTGAACACTGAAGCTTTCTTT
CDR3 protein: CAIKQLNTEAFF
V gene: TRBV10-3
clone size: few
J gene: TRBJ1-1
D gene: -

CDR3 DNA: TGCGCCAGCAGCCTGGGACAGGAAAGTTCACCCCTCCACTTT
CDR3 protein: CASSLGQESSPLHF
V gene: TRBV5-1
clone size: -
J gene: TRBJ1-6
D gene: TRBD1

CDR3 DNA: TGCGCCAGCAGCCAGACTCCAGCCTGGGATGGCTACACCTTC
CDR3 protein: CASSQTPAWDGYTF
V gene: TRBV4-3
clone size: -
J gene: TRBJ1-2
D gene: -

CDR3 DNA: TGTGCCAGCAGAGACCGCAGGGACTCTGGGGCCAACGTCCTGACTTTC
CDR3 protein: CASRDRRDSGANVLTF
V gene: TRBV15
clone size: -
J gene: TRBJ2-6
D gene: -

CDR3 DNA: TGCGCCAGCAGCCTTTCTGCTAGCGTTGGCACAGATACGCAGTATTTT
CDR3 protein: CASSLSASVGTDTQYF
V gene: TRBV5-1
clone size: -
J gene: TRBJ2-3
D gene: -

CDR3 DNA: TGTGCCAGCAGTTTGGGGAGAAAATATGGCTACACCTTC
CDR3 protein: CASSLGRKYGYTF
V gene: TRBV28
clone size: -
J gene: TRBJ1-2
D gene: -

CDR3 DNA: TGTGCCAGTACTGATGCGGGGAGGGTTGAGCCCCAGCATTTT
CDR3 protein: CASTDAGRVEPQHF
V gene: TRBV19
clone size: -
J gene: TRBJ1-5
D gene: -

CDR3 DNA: TGTGCCAGCAGCCCGGGACTAGGAGCCGATACGCAGTATTTT
CDR3 protein: CASSPGLGADTQYF
V gene: TRBV5-4
clone size: once
J gene: TRBJ2-3
D gene: TRBD2

CDR3 DNA: TGCGCCAGCAATGCAGGCGGGACTAACTATGGCTACACCTTC
CDR3 protein: CASNAGGTNYGYTF
V gene: TRBV10-2
clone size: -
J gene: TRBJ1-2
D gene: -

CDR3 DNA: TGCAGCGTTGAATTTTCTAACACTGAAGCTTTCTTT
CDR3 protein: CSVEFSNTEAFF
V gene: TRBV29-1
clone size: few
J gene: TRBJ1-1
D gene: -